These T cell receptor beta chains were read from a single sample in a study of regulatory T cells in long-lasting Graves disease. TCRdb reprocessed the multiplex PCR reads via MiXCR and lists one record per CDR3 protein. Of some 450,000 distinct CDR3 sequences in the sample, roughly 15% are singletons; the top ten hold 9.5% to 12%. This sample was also put to use in a study of T cells in Graves' hyperthyroidism and ophthalmopathy.

The source was peripheral blood mononuclear cells (PBMCs), collected at new diagnosis, from a patient treated with antithyroid drugs. The receptors derive from a woman in her twenties or thirties with Graves disease. Each CDR3 is given with its conserved first and last residue. A D gene is named only where the DNA matches it firmly. Size values are once, few and many counts, or a class for expanded clones, and some rows have none.

clone size	V gene	D gene	J gene	CDR3 protein	CDR3 DNA
many	TRBV19	TRBD1	TRBJ1-1	CASSIDRGPNTEAFF	TGTGCCAGTAGTATCGACAGGGGTCCGAACACTGAAGCTTTCTTT
few	TRBV4-3	TRBD1	TRBJ1-4	CASSQEYQTGGPEKLFF	TGCGCCAGCAGCCAAGAATATCAGACAGGGGGCCCAGAAAAACTGTTTTTT
NA	TRBV6-5	NA	TRBJ1-4	CASSYSYQEAITTNEKLFF	TGTGCCAGCAGTTACTCGTATCAGGAAGCGATAACAACTAATGAAAAACTGTTTTTT
NA	TRBV30	TRBD2	TRBJ2-3	CAWRRRRVAGPDTQYF	TGTGCCTGGAGACGACGGAGGGTAGCGGGTCCAGATACGCAGTATTTT
many	TRBV27	TRBD1	TRBJ1-5	CASSVTGPQPQHF	TGTGCCAGCAGTGTGACAGGGCCACAGCCCCAGCATTTT
few	TRBV29-1	NA	TRBJ2-3	CSVGSGGPNTQYF	TGCAGCGTTGGGTCAGGCGGACCAAATACGCAGTATTTT
few	TRBV13	NA	TRBJ2-1	CASSLEGLNSVRGGEQFF	TGTGCCAGCAGCTTAGAGGGACTTAATTCGGTGAGAGGGGGTGAGCAGTTCTTC
NA	TRBV27	NA	TRBJ2-2	CASSTFGTGELFF	TGTGCCAGCAGTACCTTTGGTACCGGGGAGCTGTTTTTT
NA	TRBV4-1	TRBD2	TRBJ2-1	CASSRQRGGGNDQFF	TGCGCCAGCAGCCGCCAGCGGGGGGGGGGCAATGATCAGTTCTTC
many	TRBV28	NA	TRBJ1-2	CASNLQGPYYGYTF	TGTGCCAGCAACCTCCAGGGGCCTTACTATGGCTACACCTTC
many	TRBV24-1	TRBD1	TRBJ2-1	CATSDAWDRGGNEQFF	TGTGCCACCAGTGATGCCTGGGACAGGGGTGGCAATGAGCAGTTCTTC
NA	TRBV6-2/TRBV6-3	TRBD1	TRBJ2-5	CASRRDRVAETQYF	TGTGCCAGCCGCCGGGACAGGGTAGCAGAGACCCAGTACTTC
many	TRBV5-1	TRBD1	TRBJ2-7	CASRRPYRGHEQYF	TGCGCCAGCAGACGTCCCTACAGGGGCCACGAGCAGTACTTC
many	TRBV7-6	TRBD2	TRBJ2-1	CASSLEDFSSGRLSYNEQFF	TGTGCCAGCAGCTTAGAGGATTTTTCTAGCGGGAGGCTTAGCTACAATGAGCAGTTCTTC
many	TRBV7-9	NA	TRBJ1-5	CASSFVGGSSQPQHF	TGTGCCAGCAGCTTCGTGGGGGGAAGCAGTCAGCCCCAGCATTTT
few	TRBV6-5	NA	TRBJ2-6	CASSYSPSGANVLTF	TGTGCCAGCAGTTACTCACCCTCTGGGGCCAACGTCCTGACTTTC
many	TRBV20-1	TRBD2	TRBJ2-3	CSARDLAGFIDTQYF	TGCAGTGCTAGAGATCTAGCGGGGTTCATTGATACGCAGTATTTT
many	TRBV28	TRBD1	TRBJ1-5	CASSLRDRSPNYSNQPQHF	TGTGCCAGCAGTCTCCGGGACAGGTCCCCCAATTATAGCAATCAGCCCCAGCATTTT
many	TRBV5-1	NA	TRBJ2-1	CASSLQGPRYNEQFF	TGCGCCAGCAGCTTGCAGGGGCCCCGATACAATGAGCAGTTCTTC
many	TRBV2	TRBD1	TRBJ2-3	CASSEGSGTGLVDTQYF	TGTGCCAGCAGTGAAGGGTCCGGGACAGGCCTGGTAGATACGCAGTATTTT
many	TRBV28	NA	TRBJ1-2	CASSPSGGRGGYTF	TGTGCCAGCAGCCCGAGCGGCGGACGAGGTGGCTACACCTTC
NA	TRBV10-3	TRBD2	TRBJ2-3	CATDQREGHVDTQYF	TGTGCCACCGATCAGCGGGAGGGCCACGTGGATACGCAGTATTTT
many	TRBV10-2	NA	TRBJ1-1	CASSESKGHEAFF	TGCGCCAGCAGTGAGTCGAAGGGCCATGAAGCTTTCTTT